The 24 T cell receptor beta chains given below trace back to one sample, sequenced in a study of blood T cells in healthy people across ages. A J-beta primer mix and a sample-barcoded 5' primer were used in a second PCR of about 7 to 12 cycles. TCRdb re-called the 5' RACE reads through MiXCR, storing one row per CDR3 protein. The sample holds around 1,100,000 distinct CDR3 sequences, roughly two fifths seen once. The sample consisted of blood. The receptor source for this set is a man between 18 and 29 years old in good health.

J is TRBJ2-3 and V is TRBV9, with D perhaps TRBD2 (6 bases). V was trimmed by 3 bases and J by 2 bases, leaving 10 bases between them. The CDR3 runs 14 residues. Germline CDR1 reads SGDLS; CDR2 reads YYNGEE. As DNA, the CDR3 is TGTGCCAGCAGCGGCGGGACTTTCACAGATACGCAGTATTTT. This encodes CASSGGTFTDTQYF.

This clonotype appeared many times. This rearrangement joins TRBV24-1 to TRBJ2-1; D ambiguous. V was trimmed by 4 bases and J by 5 bases, leaving 8 bases between them. Looked up from germline, CDR1 is KGHDR and CDR2 is SFDVKD. This CDR3 has 13 amino acids. The CDR3: CATSDPVHNEQFF. CDR3 nucleotide sequence: TGTGCCACCAGTGACCCGGTTCACAATGAGCAGTTCTTC.

The V gene is TRBV20-1, the J gene TRBJ1-2, with 9 bases that match TRBD1. The V segment lost 2 bases and the J segment 7 bases; nucleotides outside the gene matches: 8. This CDR3 contains 14 residues. Germline-derived CDR1 and CDR2 are DFQATT and SNEGSKA (reference sequence). CDR3 amino acids: CSARSATGGGGYTF. In DNA form, the CDR3 reads TGCAGTGCTAGATCCGCAACAGGGGGCGGTGGCTACACCTTC.

The chain uses TRBV4-1 and TRBJ2-1, with 7 bases aligning to TRBD1. The CDR3 is 16 residues long. Germline CDR1 and CDR2: MGHRA and YSYEKL. V gave up 1 base and J gave up 2 bases; unmatched junction bases: 5. The chain's CDR3 is CASSQAGQATYNEQFF. CDR3 bases: TGCGCCAGCAGCCAAGCCGGACAGGCCACCTACAATGAGCAGTTCTTC.

The V gene is TRBV20-1, the J gene TRBJ1-2; D is unresolved. CDR3 length equals 13 residues. Trimming took off 2 bases at V and 1 base at J, with 8 bases between the two ends. Germline assignment: CDR1 DFQATT and CDR2 SNEGSKA (reference sequence). The CDR3 reads CSARLGYNYGYTF. CDR3 nucleotides: TGCAGTGCTAGATTGGGATATAACTATGGCTACACCTTC.

In this sample, this clonotype turned up a few times. The chain has TRBV27 and TRBJ2-1; 7 bases match TRBD1. Trimming at V came to 6 bases and at J to 3 bases, leaving 14 bases not matched to a gene. Germline CDR1 and CDR2: MNHEY and SMNVEV (reference sequence). The CDR3 loop spans 17 amino acids. DNA for the CDR3: TGTGCCAGCAGCGAAATCTCGACAGGGCGCCTCTACAATGAGCAGTTCTTC. This translates into CASSEISTGRLYNEQFF.

The chain uses TRBV6-2 or TRBV6-3 and TRBJ1-1; D ambiguous. This CDR3 has 12 amino acids. Trimming removed 3 bases at V and 5 bases at J, with 7 bases between. CDR1 and CDR2 from the germline V gene are MNHEY and SVGEGT. The CDR3 loop is CASSYFETEAFF. The DNA for the CDR3 is TGTGCCAGCAGTTATTTTGAGACTGAAGCTTTCTTT.

This rearrangement joins TRBV4-1 to TRBJ1-2; tentative D call: TRBD1 (5 bases). Germline CDR1 reads MGHRA; CDR2 reads YSYEKL. The CDR3 consists of 16 residues. Trimming took off 4 bases at V and 3 bases at J, with 18 bases between the two ends. In nucleotides, the CDR3 is TGCGCCAGCAGCCTACGGGACGGTCCCGTTCACTATGGCTACACCTTC. Protein product: CASSLRDGPVHYGYTF.

This clonotype was seen more than once but under ten times. This chain connects TRBV5-1 to TRBJ1-2, with unresolved D. CDR1 is SGHRS, CDR2 YFSETQ, per germline. There are 13 residues in the CDR3. V was shortened by 2 bases and J by 2 bases, with 7 bases between the two germline ends. The CDR3 protein is CASSLQQNYGYTF. For the CDR3, the DNA is TGCGCCAGCAGCTTACAACAAAACTATGGCTACACCTTC.

The chain uses TRBV5-1 and TRBJ2-1, with 9 bases that match TRBD1. Germline V CDR1 and CDR2: SGHRS, YFSETQ. V dropped 0 bases and J dropped 6; count of bases not matched to a gene: 4. The CDR3 contains 15 residues. CDR3 nucleotides: TGCGCCAGCAGCTTGGCACAGGGGGCGGTCAATGAGCAGTTCTTC. Its translation: CASSLAQGAVNEQFF.

This clonotype has a count of ten or more. The V call is TRBV24-1, the J call TRBJ2-1, with 7 bases identical to TRBD1. Germline assignment: CDR1 KGHDR and CDR2 SFDVKD. J gave up 10 bases and V 2 bases, and 4 bases lay outside the gene matches. The CDR3 loop spans 13 amino acids. The CDR3, as DNA: TGTGCCACCAGTGATTCCGGGACAGTCGAGCAGTTCTTC. Its protein product is CATSDSGTVEQFF.

The V call is TRBV3-1, the J call TRBJ2-5; D not certain. The CDR3 sequence is 14 residues long. Germline CDR1 reads LGHDT; CDR2 reads YNNKEL (reference sequence). Trimming removed 4 bases from V and 3 bases from J, with 12 bases in between. Here the CDR3 reads CASSPGWAEETQYF. The CDR3 coding sequence is TGTGCCAGCAGCCCAGGTTGGGCAGAAGAGACCCAGTACTTC.

With respect to this clonotype: A much larger clone lies a single base off, so this may be a read error. The chain has TRBV30 and TRBJ2-1, with TRBD1 matching over 7 bases. Germline loops: CDR1 GTSNPN, CDR2 SVGIG (reference sequence). Trimming took 0 bases from V and 10 from J; bases not matched to a gene: 9. The CDR3 is made up of 14 amino acids. Written as DNA, the CDR3 is TGTGCCTGGAGTGTAACAGGGGTTCAATACGAGCAGTTCTTC. This translates into CAWSVTGVQYEQFF.

This clonotype came up a few times. This chain links TRBV3-1 with TRBJ2-3, with unresolved D. Between the trimmed V and J ends, which lost 1 base and 8 bases, there was a span of 10 bases. The CDR3 is made up of 13 amino acids. In germline, CDR1 is LGHDT, CDR2 YNNKEL (reference sequence). CDR3 amino acids: CASSQVSTSTQYF. CDR3 DNA sequence: TGTGCCAGCAGCCAAGTGTCGACCTCTACGCAGTATTTT.

This clonotype was counted at least ten times. The rearrangement uses TRBV12-3 or TRBV12-4 and TRBJ2-1; D remains ambiguous. This CDR3 is 12 amino acids long. Trimming cost V 4 bases and J 10 bases, with 11 bases left between them. The chain's CDR3 is CASSSSVSEQFF. CDR3 nucleotides: TGTGCCAGCAGTTCAAGCGTTTCCGAGCAGTTCTTC.

This clonotype was seen a handful of times. The genes are TRBV6-1 and TRBJ1-2; D uncertain. The V end lost 8 bases, the J end lost 6 bases, and 13 bases lay between the germline ends. Germline values: CDR1 MNHNS, CDR2 SASEGT. The CDR3 is 12 residues long. The CDR3 bases are TGTGCCAGCGGGTGGGGTTTACATGGCTACACCTTC. This sequence encodes CASGWGLHGYTF.

The rearrangement joins TRBV13 to TRBJ2-7; D uncertain. Matching the DNA end better, TRBJ2-5 makes the J call doubtful. The germline gives CDR1 PRHDT, CDR2 FYEKMQ (reference sequence). The CDR3 runs to 16 residues. CDR3 in amino acids: CASSPTGRQNQETQYF. CDR3 nucleotides: TGTGCCAGCAGCCCAACCGGGCGACAAAACCAAGAGACCCAGTACTTC.

This clonotype appeared once. This may be a read error, as it is one base from a much larger clone. V and J are TRBV10-3 and TRBJ2-6, with no clear D. CDR3 length: 15 residues. Germline CDR1 ENHRY, CDR2 SYGVKD. The CDR3 coding sequence is TGTGCCATCAGTCCCGGGTCTTCTGGGACCAACGTCCTGACTTTC. It is translated as CAISPGSSGTNVLTF.

V and J are TRBV20-1 and TRBJ1-6, with TRBD1 identical over 7 bases. Unmatched junction bases numbered 2, after V lost 0 bases and J lost 9 bases. The CDR3 has 13 amino acids. The germline V gene has CDR1 DFQATT and CDR2 SNEGSKA (reference sequence). The CDR3 bases are TGCAGTGCTAGAGACAGGGGGGCTTCACCCCTCCACTTT. It encodes CSARDRGASPLHF.

This clonotype was counted at least ten times. J is TRBJ1-2 and V is TRBV10-3; 8 positions match TRBD1. The length of the CDR3 is 15 residues. V dropped 3 bases and J dropped 4; count of bases not matched to a gene: 7. The germline gives CDR1 ENHRY, CDR2 SYGVKD. The CDR3 DNA is TGTGCCATCAGTGAACGACAGGGGACCGGCTATGGCTACACCTTC. Its translation: CAISERQGTGYGYTF.

V gene TRBV7-9 combines with J gene TRBJ2-1; 15 nucleotides match TRBD2. Germline V gene lookup returns CDR1 SEHNR and CDR2 FQNEAQ (reference sequence). V was pared by 2 bases and J by 1 base, with 3 bases of the junction left unmatched. The length of the CDR3 is 18 residues. The CDR3 sequence: CASSLTGTSGGSYNEQFF. The CDR3 DNA reads TGTGCCAGCAGCTTAACTGGGACTAGCGGGGGGTCCTACAATGAGCAGTTCTTC.

In this sample, this clonotype turned up a few times. The rearrangement uses TRBV10-3 and TRBJ2-7; 7 nucleotides agree with TRBD1. The junction had 5 bases not matched to a gene; V was cut back by 3 bases and J by 3 bases. The CDR3 runs to 14 residues. CDR1 ENHRY and CDR2 SYGVKD come from the germline V gene. The CDR3 protein is CAISDGDRLYEQYF. The CDR3 nucleotides are TGTGCCATCAGTGATGGGGACAGACTCTACGAGCAGTACTTC.

V and J are TRBV6-1 and TRBJ1-5, with D uncertain. The ends were cut back, 6 bases at V and 0 bases at J, with 21 bases in the middle. This CDR3 is built from 18 residues. Germline assignment: CDR1 MNHNS and CDR2 SASEGT. The CDR3 DNA is TGTGCCAGCAGCCGCCCATTTGGACGACATTATAGCAATCAGCCCCAGCATTTT. This gives the protein CASSRPFGRHYSNQPQHF.

This clonotype was observed a few times. V gene TRBV7-2 combines with J gene TRBJ2-5; D remains unclear. CDR3 length: 13 residues. The ends were cut back, 3 bases at V and 3 bases at J, with 8 bases in the middle. Germline CDR1 is SGHTA and CDR2 is FQGNSA. The CDR3 is CASSFGWKETQYF. The CDR3 nucleotides are TGTGCCAGCAGCTTTGGCTGGAAAGAGACCCAGTACTTC.